This T cell receptor (beta chain) was captured in a study of blood T cell repertoires in COVID-19. At the level of the study: T cells, B-cell-depleted T cells, or PBMCs supplied cDNA or gDNA.

Measured with immunoSEQ multiplex PCR; TCRdb has only the in-frame clones, and not every one. The table shows about 170,000 clones, with over 75% occurring only once. This clone has just one count. The sequenced sample consisted of peripheral blood. This sequence originates from a man aged 55-75 years who had recovered from COVID-19.

This CDR3 is CASSSGGPGTDTQYF. The CDR3 nucleotides read TGTGCCAGCAGCTCTGGGGGCCCGGGCACAGATACGCAGTATTTT. The chain is built from TRBV13 and TRBJ2-3, with a possible D match to TRBD1 (6 bases). The CDR3 has 15 residues. Germline V gives CDR1 PRHDT, CDR2 FYEKMQ (reference sequence). V dropped 4 bases and J dropped 1 base, with 12 bases sitting between them.